A single sample is the source of the 2 T cell receptor beta chains below, sequenced in a study of fetal regulatory T cell absence and autoimmunity. Produced via immunoSEQ multiplex PCR; TCRdb's table is partial and in-frame only. Counted here are around 100,000 clones, about 78% occurring once; the ten biggest clones make up 2%. Sequenced material: pancreas tissue. The receptors stem from a male donor with IPEX syndrome.

This clone has a single count. The chain has TRBV11-2 and TRBJ1-2; 9 positions agree with TRBD1. V was pared by 5 bases and J by 4 bases, with 5 bases of the junction left unmatched. CDR1 and CDR2 (germline): SGHAT, FQNNGV. The CDR3 totals 14 residues. The CDR3 protein is CASSHPTGGYGYTF. The CDR3 DNA reads TGTGCCAGCAGCCACCCGACAGGGGGCTATGGCTACACCTTC.

J is TRBJ2-3 and V is TRBV5-1; maybe TRBD1 (6 bases). Germline CDR1 SGHRS, CDR2 YFSETQ. V lost 0 bases and J lost 2, with 13 bases in between. This CDR3 comprises 16 residues. The CDR3 coding sequence is TGCGCCAGCAGCTTGGATGTCGCAGGGGCCACAGATACGCAGTATTTT. Protein product: CASSLDVAGATDTQYF.